This T cell receptor beta chain appears in the sequencing data of a study of sequential checkpoint blockade in melanoma. Across the whole study: Maintenance nivolumab came after either treatment sequence.

Treatment noted: randomized to nivolumab then ipilimumab (arm A) or the reverse (arm B). The assay was immunoSEQ multiplex PCR, and TCRdb's table has in-frame clones only and misses some. The data hold some 13,000 clones, with 21% observed a single time. Germline CDR1 reads LNHDA; CDR2 reads SQIVND (reference sequence). CDR3 size: 17 residues. Between the trimmed V and J ends, which lost 5 bases and 6 bases, there was a span of 24 bases. The sequencing here drew on tumor tissue (inferred from file names), taken from a patient given nivolumab and ipilimumab in sequence. The TCR was taken from a human donor with melanoma. The V and J genes are TRBV19 and TRBJ2-3; weak D call: TRBD2 (5 bases). Here the CDR3 DNA reads TGTGCCAGTAGTGCCCCCCACGGGGTTACGGCCGTGGATACGCAGTATTTT. Its protein product is CASSAPHGVTAVDTQYF.